This is a list of T cell receptor beta chains from one sample in a study of blood T cell repertoires in COVID-19. Assay used: immunoSEQ multiplex PCR; TCRdb lists only in-frame clones, some missing. The profile covers around 300,000 clones, with around 87% appearing a single time and approximately 5% taken by the ten largest. The specimen sequenced was PBMCs or T cells enriched from blood (not recorded which). These receptors originate from a woman aged 30 to 39 who had recovered from COVID-19. The CDR3 runs from the conserved cysteine through the conserved F or W. The D gene is left open where the match is weak. Part of the rows lack a size; the others show once, few, many or a class for expanded clones.

D: NA; size: NA; V: TRBV3-1/TRBV3-2; J: TRBJ1-4; DNA: TGTGCCAGCAGCCAAGATACCGCGAATGAAAAACTGTTTTTT; CDR3: CASSQDTANEKLFF
D: NA; size: few; V: TRBV19; J: TRBJ2-1; DNA: TGTGCCACCACTCTTGGAGACGTCTCCTACAATGAGCAGTTCTTC; CDR3: CATTLGDVSYNEQFF
D: NA; size: NA; V: TRBV11-1; J: TRBJ1-1; DNA: TGTGCCAGCAGCTTAGGGGGAGGTAGCACTGAAGCTTTCTTT; CDR3: CASSLGGGSTEAFF
D: NA; size: NA; V: TRBV30; J: TRBJ1-2; DNA: TGTGCCTGGAGGAGGACATACTATGGCTACACCTTC; CDR3: CAWRRTYYGYTF
D: NA; size: NA; V: TRBV3-1/TRBV3-2; J: TRBJ1-1; DNA: TGTGCCAGCAGCCGGGCGGGAAAGAACACTGAAGCTTTCTTT; CDR3: CASSRAGKNTEAFF
D: NA; size: NA; V: TRBV12-3/TRBV12-4; J: TRBJ1-3; DNA: TGTGCCAGCAGGCGGGATAGTCGAAACACCATATATTTT; CDR3: CASRRDSRNTIYF
D: NA; size: once; V: TRBV18; J: TRBJ2-5; DNA: TGTGCCAGCTCACCACGACCGCCGGGGGTGGAAAAGACCCAGTACTTC; CDR3: CASSPRPPGVEKTQYF
D: NA; size: NA; V: TRBV30; J: TRBJ1-3; DNA: TGTGCCTGGAGTACCAGGGTGGCTGGAAACACCATATATTTT; CDR3: CAWSTRVAGNTIYF
D: TRBD1; size: NA; V: TRBV19; J: TRBJ1-1; DNA: TGTGCCAGTAGTGGAGACAGGGTCAGCACTGAAGCTTTCTTT; CDR3: CASSGDRVSTEAFF
D: NA; size: NA; V: TRBV28; J: TRBJ1-2; DNA: TGTGCCAGCAGTTTACAAGAGAGGGTCTATGGCTACACCTTC; CDR3: CASSLQERVYGYTF
D: TRBD1; size: NA; V: TRBV27; J: TRBJ2-7; DNA: TGTGCCAGCAGTTTATCCTCAGGGGGCATTTACGAGCAGTACTTC; CDR3: CASSLSSGGIYEQYF
D: NA; size: NA; V: TRBV28; J: TRBJ2-3; DNA: TGTGCCAGCAGTTCGCGGATCCTGCGGGGCACAGATACGCAGTATTTT; CDR3: CASSSRILRGTDTQYF
D: NA; size: NA; V: TRBV3-1/TRBV3-2; J: TRBJ1-2; DNA: TGTGCCAGCAGCCAAGGGGGCAACTATGGCTACACCTTC; CDR3: CASSQGGNYGYTF
D: TRBD2; size: NA; V: TRBV4-3; J: TRBJ2-3; DNA: TGCGCCAGCAGCCCGGGACTAGCGAACACAGATACGCAGTATTTT; CDR3: CASSPGLANTDTQYF
D: NA; size: few; V: TRBV7-2; J: TRBJ1-2; DNA: TGTGCCAGCAGCTTAGGGGTCACGGGGGTGGCTGGCTACACCTTC; CDR3: CASSLGVTGVAGYTF
D: TRBD1; size: few; V: TRBV5-1; J: TRBJ1-6; DNA: TGCGCCAGCAGCTTGGAGGGACAGGGACAGGATTATTCACCCCTCCACTTT; CDR3: CASSLEGQGQDYSPLHF
D: NA; size: NA; V: TRBV9; J: TRBJ1-2; DNA: TGTGCCAGCAGCGTAGAAACCGACAGAAGGGGCTACACCTTC; CDR3: CASSVETDRRGYTF
D: NA; size: NA; V: TRBV5-1; J: TRBJ1-1; DNA: TGCGCCAGCAGCGCCGGAGACAGGAACACTGAAGCTTTCTTT; CDR3: CASSAGDRNTEAFF
D: NA; size: few; V: TRBV7-2; J: TRBJ1-1; DNA: TGTGCCAGCAGCCAGAGCCCGGGGAACACTGAAGCTTTCTTT; CDR3: CASSQSPGNTEAFF
D: NA; size: NA; V: TRBV3-1/TRBV3-2; J: TRBJ2-3; DNA: TGTGCCAGCAGCCAAGAACCGCCCGGGGTCGTGGCAGATACGCAGTATTTT; CDR3: CASSQEPPGVVADTQYF
D: TRBD1; size: NA; V: TRBV19; J: TRBJ2-7; DNA: TGTGCCAGTAGGAGACAGGGGGCCTCCTACGAGCAGTACTTC; CDR3: CASRRQGASYEQYF
D: TRBD1; size: NA; V: TRBV6-5; J: TRBJ2-1; DNA: TGTGCCAGCAGTTCAGGGGGCGGTGTTGAGCAGTTCTTC; CDR3: CASSSGGGVEQFF
D: TRBD2; size: NA; V: TRBV9; J: TRBJ2-7; DNA: TGTGCCAGCAGCGTCGCGGGGGGCCCCTCCTACGAGCAGTACTTC; CDR3: CASSVAGGPSYEQYF
D: TRBD2; size: NA; V: TRBV5-4; J: TRBJ2-7; DNA: TGTGCCAGCAGCTTGCAGCGGGGATCCTACGAGCAGTACTTC; CDR3: CASSLQRGSYEQYF
D: NA; size: once; V: TRBV9; J: TRBJ2-1; DNA: TGTGCCAGCAGCGTTGATAGCGCAACTTACAATGAGCAGTTCTTC; CDR3: CASSVDSATYNEQFF
D: TRBD1; size: NA; V: TRBV2; J: TRBJ2-7; DNA: TGTGCCAGCAGTGACCTTGGGACAGGCGTTTTGGACGAGCAGTACTTC; CDR3: CASSDLGTGVLDEQYF
D: NA; size: NA; V: TRBV4-1; J: TRBJ2-1; DNA: TGCGCCAGCAGCCAAGTTGCGACTACCGATGAGCAGTTCTTC; CDR3: CASSQVATTDEQFF
D: NA; size: NA; V: TRBV13; J: TRBJ2-7; DNA: TGTGCCAGCAGCCAATCCCTACTGAAATACTTC; CDR3: CASSQSLLKYF
D: NA; size: once; V: TRBV7-9; J: TRBJ1-6; DNA: TGTGCCAGCAGCCTATCCGGGGGTTACAATTCACCCCTCCACTTT; CDR3: CASSLSGGYNSPLHF
D: NA; size: NA; V: TRBV11-2; J: TRBJ2-5; DNA: TGTGCCAGCAGCACAGGGGGGGCCGGGGAGACCCAGTACTTC; CDR3: CASSTGGAGETQYF
D: NA; size: once; V: TRBV28; J: TRBJ2-1; DNA: TGTGCCAGCAGTTTGCGGCAGTTTTACAATGAGCAGTTCTTC; CDR3: CASSLRQFYNEQFF
D: NA; size: NA; V: TRBV2; J: TRBJ2-5; DNA: TGTGCCAGCAGTGCCCCGGGGGTACCCCAAGAGACCCAGTACTTC; CDR3: CASSAPGVPQETQYF
D: TRBD2; size: NA; V: TRBV30; J: TRBJ2-1; DNA: TGTGCCTGGAAGGGCGGGAGGGGCGATGAGCAGTTCTTC; CDR3: CAWKGGRGDEQFF
D: NA; size: NA; V: TRBV10-3; J: TRBJ2-1; DNA: TGTGCCATCACTGCCGGGACTTCCACCAATGAGCAGTTCTTC; CDR3: CAITAGTSTNEQFF
D: NA; size: NA; V: TRBV5-4; J: TRBJ1-1; DNA: TGTGCCAGCAGCCCGGGACGCGCGCCCACCAGGGGTACTGAAGCTTTCTTT; CDR3: CASSPGRAPTRGTEAFF
D: TRBD1; size: NA; V: TRBV7-9; J: TRBJ1-1; DNA: TGTGCCAGCAGCCGTGGACAGGGAGGGACGAACACTGAAGCTTTCTTT; CDR3: CASSRGQGGTNTEAFF